Listed below are T cell receptor beta chains from one sample, sequenced in a study of cytomegalovirus exposure and HLA in healthy donors. Sequencing used immunoSEQ multiplex PCR; TCRdb keeps in-frame clones, though not all of them. With 90,000 to 120,000 clones in the sample, the ten largest clones hold about 0.58%. Sequences were obtained from PBMCs. All receptors derive from a man aged 50-59 years in good health and CMV-seronegative. CDR3s include the opening cysteine and the closing phenylalanine or tryptophan. The order of the fields is D gene, J gene, V gene, CDR3 DNA, CDR3 protein. A D gene is named only where the DNA matches it firmly.

TRBD1	TRBJ2-7	TRBV7-3	TGTGCCAGCAGCTTAGACAGGGGGTACGAGCAGTACTTC	CASSLDRGYEQYF
TRBD2	TRBJ2-1	TRBV19	TGTGCCAGTAGCGGGACTAGCGGGAGAGGTGAGCAGTTCTTC	CASSGTSGRGEQFF
TRBD2	TRBJ2-2	TRBV4-3	TGCGCCAGCAGCCAAGCACCGGGGGGGAACACCGGGGAGCTGTTTTTT	CASSQAPGGNTGELFF
TRBD1	TRBJ1-2	TRBV18	TGTGCCAGCTCTCGGGACAGGGACGTTGGCTACACCTTC	CASSRDRDVGYTF
.	TRBJ2-1	TRBV4-1	TGCGCCAGCAGCCAAGAAGGATTTGGGGCTAGCGTTTCCGCTGAGCAGTTCTTC	CASSQEGFGASVSAEQFF
.	TRBJ1-1	TRBV7-3	TGTGCCAGCAGCCTGTCGGGGACTGAGAACACTGAAGCTTTCTTT	CASSLSGTENTEAFF
.	TRBJ2-1	TRBV7-2	TGTGCCAGCAGCTTATCTGTCAGCGACAATGAGCAGTTCTTC	CASSLSVSDNEQFF
TRBD1	TRBJ1-5	TRBV28	TGTGCCAGCAGTTCCGGGACAGGCCGCAATCAGCCCCAGCATTTT	CASSSGTGRNQPQHF
.	TRBJ2-1	TRBV6-1	TGTGCCAGCTATAGGGACTTCTACAATGAGCAGTTCTTC	CASYRDFYNEQFF
TRBD1	TRBJ1-2	TRBV5-4	TGTGCCAGCAGCGTGGGACAGTTCAACTATGGCTACACCTTC	CASSVGQFNYGYTF
.	TRBJ1-1	TRBV29-1	TGCAGCGTTGTTGGCAGGGCTAACACTGAAGCTTTCTTT	CSVVGRANTEAFF
TRBD1	TRBJ2-2	TRBV5-1	TGCGCCAGCAGCGTGGGACAGATTGGCACCGGGGAGCTGTTTTTT	CASSVGQIGTGELFF
TRBD2	TRBJ2-5	TRBV7-2	TGTGCCAGCAGCTTATCCGGGGGGGCCGCGGAGACCCAGTACTTC	CASSLSGGAAETQYF
TRBD1	TRBJ2-5	TRBV9	TGTGCCAGCAGCGTAGGGGACAGTACCAGAGAGACCCAGTACTTC	CASSVGDSTRETQYF
TRBD2	TRBJ2-7	TRBV4-2	TGTGCCAGCAGCCAAGTACTAGCGGGATCCTACGAGCAGTACTTC	CASSQVLAGSYEQYF
.	TRBJ2-7	TRBV5-1	TGCGCCAGCAGCTTGGTAGGAGGGTACGAGCAGTACTTC	CASSLVGGYEQYF
.	TRBJ1-1	TRBV19	TGTGCCAGTAGAGACCGGGTTGAAGCTTTCTTT	CASRDRVEAFF
.	TRBJ1-1	TRBV9	TGTGCCAGCAGCGCCTCGGGACACTTGAACACTGAAGCTTTCTTT	CASSASGHLNTEAFF
TRBD1	TRBJ2-7	TRBV4-1	TGCGCCAGCAGCCAAGGGACAGGGGTCGACGAGCAGTACTTC	CASSQGTGVDEQYF
.	TRBJ1-1	TRBV5-1	TGCGCCAGCAGATCCGGCGGCGGAGTGAACACTGAAGCTTTCTTT	CASRSGGGVNTEAFF
.	TRBJ2-7	TRBV5-1	TGCGCCAGCAGCTTAACCCAAGCGTCCCGATCCTACGAGCAGTACTTC	CASSLTQASRSYEQYF
TRBD1	TRBJ2-7	TRBV6-5	TGTGCCAGCAGGGCGAGACAGGGGTCCTACGAGCAGTACTTC	CASRARQGSYEQYF